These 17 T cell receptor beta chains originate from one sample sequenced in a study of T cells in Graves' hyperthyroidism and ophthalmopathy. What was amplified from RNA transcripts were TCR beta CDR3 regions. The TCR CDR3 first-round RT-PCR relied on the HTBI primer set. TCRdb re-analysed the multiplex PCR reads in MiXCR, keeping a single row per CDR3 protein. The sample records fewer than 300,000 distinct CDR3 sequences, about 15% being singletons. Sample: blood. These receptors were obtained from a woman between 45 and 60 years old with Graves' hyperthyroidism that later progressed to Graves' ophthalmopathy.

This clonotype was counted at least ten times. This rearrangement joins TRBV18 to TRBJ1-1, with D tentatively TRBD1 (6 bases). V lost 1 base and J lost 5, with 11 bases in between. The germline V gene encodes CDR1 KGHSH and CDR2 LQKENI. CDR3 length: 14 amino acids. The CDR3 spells CASSPRGLDTEAFF. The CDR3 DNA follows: TGTGCCAGCTCACCACGGGGGCTAGATACTGAAGCTTTCTTT.

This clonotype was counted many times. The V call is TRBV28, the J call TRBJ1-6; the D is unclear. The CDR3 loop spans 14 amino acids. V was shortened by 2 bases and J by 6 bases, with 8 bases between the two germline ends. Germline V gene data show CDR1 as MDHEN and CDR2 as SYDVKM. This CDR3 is CASSLAGLNSPLHF. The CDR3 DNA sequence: TGTGCCAGCAGTTTAGCAGGCCTTAATTCACCCCTCCACTTT. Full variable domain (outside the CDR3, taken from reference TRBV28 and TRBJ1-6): DVKVTQSSRYLVKRTGEKVFLECVQDMDHENMFWYRQDPGLGLRLIYFSYDVKMKEKGDIPEGYSVSREKKERFSLILESASTNQTSMYLCASSLAGLNSPLHFGNGTRLTVT.

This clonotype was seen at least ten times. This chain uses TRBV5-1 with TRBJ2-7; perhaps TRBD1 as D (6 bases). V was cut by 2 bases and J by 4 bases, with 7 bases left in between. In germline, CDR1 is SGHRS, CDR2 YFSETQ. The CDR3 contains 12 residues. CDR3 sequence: CASSFTGYEQYF. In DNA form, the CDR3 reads TGCGCCAGCAGCTTCACAGGGTACGAGCAGTACTTC.

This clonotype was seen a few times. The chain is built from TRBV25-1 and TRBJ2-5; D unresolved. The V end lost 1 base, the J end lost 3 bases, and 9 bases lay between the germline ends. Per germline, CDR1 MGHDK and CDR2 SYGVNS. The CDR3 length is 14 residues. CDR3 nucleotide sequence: TGTGCCAGCAGTGAATTTGTCAGTAAAGAGACCCAGTACTTC. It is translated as CASSEFVSKETQYF.

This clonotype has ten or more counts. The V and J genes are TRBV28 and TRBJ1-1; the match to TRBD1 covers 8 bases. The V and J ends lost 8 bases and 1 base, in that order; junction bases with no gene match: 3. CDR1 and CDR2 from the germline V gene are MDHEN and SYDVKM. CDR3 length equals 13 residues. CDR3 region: CASRGQGNTEAFF. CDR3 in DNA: TGTGCCAGCCGCGGACAGGGGAACACTGAAGCTTTCTTT.

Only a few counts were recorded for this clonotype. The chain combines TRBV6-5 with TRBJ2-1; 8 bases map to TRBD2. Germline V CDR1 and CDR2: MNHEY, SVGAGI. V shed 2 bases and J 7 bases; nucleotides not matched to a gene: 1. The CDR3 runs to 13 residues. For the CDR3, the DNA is TGTGCCAGCAGTTACGGCGGGAGGAATGAGCAGTTCTTC. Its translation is CASSYGGRNEQFF.

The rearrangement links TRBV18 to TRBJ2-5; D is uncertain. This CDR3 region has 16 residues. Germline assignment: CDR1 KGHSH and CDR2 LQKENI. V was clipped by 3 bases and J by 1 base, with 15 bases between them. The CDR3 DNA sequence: TGTGCCAGCTCACCTAGAGCTAACGCCTTCCAAGAGACCCAGTACTTC. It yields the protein CASSPRANAFQETQYF.

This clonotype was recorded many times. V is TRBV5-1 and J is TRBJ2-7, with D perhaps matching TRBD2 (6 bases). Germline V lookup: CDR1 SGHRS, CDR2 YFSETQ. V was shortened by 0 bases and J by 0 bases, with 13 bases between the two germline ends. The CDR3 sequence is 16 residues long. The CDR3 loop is CASSLATGLSSYEQYF. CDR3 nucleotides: TGCGCCAGCAGCTTGGCCACGGGACTGAGCTCCTACGAGCAGTACTTC.

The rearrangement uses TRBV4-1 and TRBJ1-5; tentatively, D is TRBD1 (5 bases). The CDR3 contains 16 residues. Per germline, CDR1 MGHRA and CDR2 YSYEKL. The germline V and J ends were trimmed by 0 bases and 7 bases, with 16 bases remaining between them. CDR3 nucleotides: TGCGCCAGCAGCCAAGAATGGGCAGGGTCGGGACAGCCCCAGCATTTT. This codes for CASSQEWAGSGQPQHF.

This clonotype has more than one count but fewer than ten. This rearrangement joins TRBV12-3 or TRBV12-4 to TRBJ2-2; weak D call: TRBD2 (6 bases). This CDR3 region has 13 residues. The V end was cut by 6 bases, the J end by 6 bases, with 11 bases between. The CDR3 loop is CASRAGSPGELFF. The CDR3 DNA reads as TGTGCCAGCAGGGCGGGGTCCCCCGGGGAGCTGTTTTTT.

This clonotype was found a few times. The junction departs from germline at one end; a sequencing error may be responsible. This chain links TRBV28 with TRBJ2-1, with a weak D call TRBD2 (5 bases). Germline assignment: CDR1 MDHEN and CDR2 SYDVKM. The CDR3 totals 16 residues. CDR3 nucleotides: TGTGCCAGCAGCTCCTTCTCTAGCAACTCCTACAATAAGCAGTTCTTC. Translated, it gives CASSSFSSNSYNKQFF.

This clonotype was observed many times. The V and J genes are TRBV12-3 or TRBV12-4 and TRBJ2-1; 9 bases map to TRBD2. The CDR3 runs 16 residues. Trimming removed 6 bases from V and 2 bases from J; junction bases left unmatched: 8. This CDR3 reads CASRPSAGGPYNEQFF. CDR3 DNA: TGTGCCAGCAGACCCTCGGCGGGAGGGCCCTACAATGAGCAGTTCTTC.

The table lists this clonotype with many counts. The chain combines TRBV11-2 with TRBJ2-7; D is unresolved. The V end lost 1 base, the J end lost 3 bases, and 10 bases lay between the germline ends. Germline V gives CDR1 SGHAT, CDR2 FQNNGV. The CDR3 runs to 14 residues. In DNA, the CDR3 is TGTGCCAGCAGCTTAGGGTATGGGGACTACGAGCAGTACTTC. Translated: CASSLGYGDYEQYF. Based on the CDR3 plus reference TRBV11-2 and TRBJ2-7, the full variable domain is EAGVAQSPRYKIIEKRQSVAFWCNPISGHATLYWYQQILGQGPKLLIQFQNNGVVDDSQLPKDRFSAERLKGVDSTLKIQPAKLEDSAVYLCASSLGYGDYEQYFGPGTRLTVT.

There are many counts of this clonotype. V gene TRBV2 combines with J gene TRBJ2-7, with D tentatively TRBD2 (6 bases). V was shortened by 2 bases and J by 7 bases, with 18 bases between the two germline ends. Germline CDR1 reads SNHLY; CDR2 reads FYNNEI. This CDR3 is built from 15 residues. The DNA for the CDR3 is TGTGCCAGCAGTGAAATTCCGGAGGGAATCGGGGAGCAGTACTTC. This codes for CASSEIPEGIGEQYF.

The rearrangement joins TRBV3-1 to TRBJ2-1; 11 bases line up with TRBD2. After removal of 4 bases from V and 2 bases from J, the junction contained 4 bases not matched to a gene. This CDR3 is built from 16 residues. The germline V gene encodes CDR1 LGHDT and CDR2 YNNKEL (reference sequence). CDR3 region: CASSLVSGRAYNEQFF. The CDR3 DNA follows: TGTGCCAGCAGCCTCGTTAGCGGGAGGGCCTACAATGAGCAGTTCTTC.

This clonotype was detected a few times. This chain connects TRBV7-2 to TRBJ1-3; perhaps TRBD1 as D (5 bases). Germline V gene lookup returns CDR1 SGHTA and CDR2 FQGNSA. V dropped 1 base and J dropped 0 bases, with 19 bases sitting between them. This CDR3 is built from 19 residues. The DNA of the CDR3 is TGTGCCAGCAGCTTAGAGGGGCCGATGGATTTGCACTCTGGAAACACCATATATTTT. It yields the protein CASSLEGPMDLHSGNTIYF.

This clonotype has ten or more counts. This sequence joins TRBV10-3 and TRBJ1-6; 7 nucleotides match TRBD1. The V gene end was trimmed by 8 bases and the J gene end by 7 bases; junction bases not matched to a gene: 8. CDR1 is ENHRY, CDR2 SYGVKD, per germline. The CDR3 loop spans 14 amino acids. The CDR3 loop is CAIRTGTDNSPLHF. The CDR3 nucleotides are TGTGCCATCCGTACCGGGACAGACAATTCACCCCTCCACTTT.